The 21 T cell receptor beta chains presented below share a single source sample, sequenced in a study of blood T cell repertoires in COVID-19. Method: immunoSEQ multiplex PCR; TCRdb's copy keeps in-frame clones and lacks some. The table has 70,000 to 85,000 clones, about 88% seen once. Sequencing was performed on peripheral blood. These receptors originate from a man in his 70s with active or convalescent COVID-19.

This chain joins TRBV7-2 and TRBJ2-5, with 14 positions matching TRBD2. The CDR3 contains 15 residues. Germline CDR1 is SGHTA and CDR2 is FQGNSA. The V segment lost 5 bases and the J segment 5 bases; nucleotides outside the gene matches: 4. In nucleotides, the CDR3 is TGTGCCAGCAGCCCACGGACTAGCGGGGGGGAGACCCAGTACTTC. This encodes CASSPRTSGGETQYF.

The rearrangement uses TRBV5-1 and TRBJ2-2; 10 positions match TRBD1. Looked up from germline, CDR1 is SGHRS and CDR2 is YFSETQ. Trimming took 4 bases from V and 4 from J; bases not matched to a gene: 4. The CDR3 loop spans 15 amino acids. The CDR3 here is CASSRDRGSTGELFF. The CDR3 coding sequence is TGCGCCAGCAGCCGGGACAGGGGAAGCACCGGGGAGCTGTTTTTT.

CDR3 residues: CASSFSDRGNSPLHF. CDR3 nucleotide sequence: TGTGCCAGCAGCTTTTCGGACAGGGGAAATTCACCCCTCCACTTT. The chain recombines TRBV7-8 with TRBJ1-6; 9 bases match TRBD1. CDR1 SGHVS and CDR2 FQNEAQ come from the germline V gene. The CDR3 runs to 15 residues. V dropped 3 bases and J dropped 7; count of bases not matched to a gene: 4. Full variable domain (remainder filled in from reference TRBV7-8 and TRBJ1-6): GAGVSQSPRYKVAKRGQDVALRCDPISGHVSLFWYQQALGQGPEFLTYFQNEAQLDKSGLPSDRFFAERPEGSVSTLKIQRTQQEDSAVYLCASSFSDRGNSPLHFGNGTRLTVT.

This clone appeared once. CDR3: CASSLFAVSYEQYF. CDR3 sequence (DNA): TGTGCCAGCAGTTTATTTGCAGTTTCCTACGAGCAGTACTTC. The J gene is TRBJ2-7, the V gene TRBV28; D remains ambiguous. This CDR3 is 14 amino acids long. The ends were cut back, 1 base at V and 1 base at J, with 8 bases in the middle. CDR1 MDHEN and CDR2 SYDVKM come from the germline V gene.

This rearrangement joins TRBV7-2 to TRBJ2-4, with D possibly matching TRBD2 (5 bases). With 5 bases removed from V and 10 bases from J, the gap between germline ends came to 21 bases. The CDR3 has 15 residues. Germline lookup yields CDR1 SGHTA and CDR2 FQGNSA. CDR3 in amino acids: CASSPTIDYARIQYF. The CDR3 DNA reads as TGTGCCAGCAGCCCCACGATTGACTACGCCAGGATTCAGTACTTC.

The CDR3 loop reads CASTEQGQGYSPLHF. The CDR3 bases are TGTGCCAGCACTGAGCAGGGACAGGGGTATTCACCCCTCCACTTT. J is TRBJ1-6 and V is TRBV2, with 10 positions matching TRBD1. Trimming cost V 7 bases and J 8 bases; bases outside gene matches: 8. CDR1 and CDR2 from the germline V gene are SNHLY and FYNNEI. There are 15 residues in the CDR3.

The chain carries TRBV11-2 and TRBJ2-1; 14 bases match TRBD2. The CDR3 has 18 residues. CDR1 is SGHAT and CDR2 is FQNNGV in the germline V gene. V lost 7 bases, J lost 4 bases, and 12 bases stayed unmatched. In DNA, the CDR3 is TGTGCCAGCACCCAGACTAGCGGGGGGGCCATTTTTTACAATGAGCAGTTCTTC. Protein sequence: CASTQTSGGAIFYNEQFF.

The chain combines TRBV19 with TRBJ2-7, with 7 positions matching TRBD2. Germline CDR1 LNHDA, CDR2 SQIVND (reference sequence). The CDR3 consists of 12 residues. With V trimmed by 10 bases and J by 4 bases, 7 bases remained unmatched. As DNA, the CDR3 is TGTGCCACGGGGGTAGCGGGTTACGAGCAGTACTTC. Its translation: CATGVAGYEQYF.

CDR3 loop: CASSEAHRGLYEQYF. In DNA form, the CDR3 reads TGTGCCAGCAGTGAAGCGCACAGGGGTCTATACGAGCAGTACTTC. The chain joins TRBV6-1 to TRBJ2-7, with 7 bases that match TRBD1. The germline V gene has CDR1 MNHNS and CDR2 SASEGT. V dropped 0 bases and J dropped 4; count of bases not matched to a gene: 6. The CDR3 consists of 15 residues.

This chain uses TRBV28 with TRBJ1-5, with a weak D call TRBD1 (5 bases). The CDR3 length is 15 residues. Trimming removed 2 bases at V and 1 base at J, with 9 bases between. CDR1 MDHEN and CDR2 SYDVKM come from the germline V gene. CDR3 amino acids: CASSLAGVSNQPQHF. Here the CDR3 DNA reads TGTGCCAGCAGTTTAGCGGGGGTGAGCAATCAGCCCCAGCATTTT.

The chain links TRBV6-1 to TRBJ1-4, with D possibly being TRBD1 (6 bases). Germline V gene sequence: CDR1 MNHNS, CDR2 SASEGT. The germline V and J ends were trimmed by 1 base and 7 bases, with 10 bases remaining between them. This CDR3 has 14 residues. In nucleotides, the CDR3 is TGTGCCAGCAGTGAAGTAGGACAGTTTGAAAAACTGTTTTTT. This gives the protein CASSEVGQFEKLFF.

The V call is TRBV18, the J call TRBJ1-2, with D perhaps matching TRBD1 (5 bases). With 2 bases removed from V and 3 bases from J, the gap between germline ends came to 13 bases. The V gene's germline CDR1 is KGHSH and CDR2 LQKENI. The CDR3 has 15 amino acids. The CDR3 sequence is CASSPGQGPYYGYTF. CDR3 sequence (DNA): TGTGCCAGCTCACCAGGGCAGGGTCCCTACTATGGCTACACCTTC.

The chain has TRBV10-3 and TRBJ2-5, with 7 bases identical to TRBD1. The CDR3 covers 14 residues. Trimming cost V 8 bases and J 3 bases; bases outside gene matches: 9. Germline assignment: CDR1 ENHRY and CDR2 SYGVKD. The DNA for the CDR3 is TGTGCCATCTCCAGGACAGGAGGAAAAGAGACCCAGTACTTC. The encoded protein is CAISRTGGKETQYF.

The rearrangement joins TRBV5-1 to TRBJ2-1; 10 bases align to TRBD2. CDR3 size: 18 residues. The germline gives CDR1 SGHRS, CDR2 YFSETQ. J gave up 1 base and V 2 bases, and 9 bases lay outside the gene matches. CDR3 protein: CASSFRLAGRSSYNEQFF. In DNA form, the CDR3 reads TGCGCCAGCAGCTTCCGACTAGCGGGTCGGAGTTCCTACAATGAGCAGTTCTTC.

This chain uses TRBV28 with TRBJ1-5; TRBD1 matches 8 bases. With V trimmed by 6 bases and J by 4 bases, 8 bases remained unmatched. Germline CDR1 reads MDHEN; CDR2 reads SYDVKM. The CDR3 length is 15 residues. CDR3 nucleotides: TGTGCCAGCAGGAGCAGGGGGCAGGGAAATCAGCCCCAGCATTTT. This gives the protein CASRSRGQGNQPQHF.

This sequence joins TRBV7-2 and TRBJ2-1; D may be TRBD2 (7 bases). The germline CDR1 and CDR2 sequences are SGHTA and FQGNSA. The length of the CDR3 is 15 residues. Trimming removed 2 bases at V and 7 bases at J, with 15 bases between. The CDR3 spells CASSLSRGAFNEQFF. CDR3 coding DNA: TGTGCCAGCAGCTTATCCCGGGGGGCTTTTAATGAGCAGTTCTTC.

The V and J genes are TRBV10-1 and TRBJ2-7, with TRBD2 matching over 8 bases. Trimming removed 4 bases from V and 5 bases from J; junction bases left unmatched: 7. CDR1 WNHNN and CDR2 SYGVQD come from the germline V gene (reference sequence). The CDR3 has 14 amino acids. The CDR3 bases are TGCGCCAGCAGTGTCGGGGGGGCTCCAAACGAGCAGTACTTC. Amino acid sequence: CASSVGGAPNEQYF.

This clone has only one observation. The CDR3 loop is CASRRPNEKLFF. The CDR3 bases are TGTGCCAGTAGGCGGCCTAATGAAAAACTGTTTTTT. The rearrangement uses TRBV12-3 or TRBV12-4 and TRBJ1-4, with no clear D. V was trimmed by 9 bases and J by 3 bases, leaving 8 bases between them. The CDR3 is 12 amino acids.

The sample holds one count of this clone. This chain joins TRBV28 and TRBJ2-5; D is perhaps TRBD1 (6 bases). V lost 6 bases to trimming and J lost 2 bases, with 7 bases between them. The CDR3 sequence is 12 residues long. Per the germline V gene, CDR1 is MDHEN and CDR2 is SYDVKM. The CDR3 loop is CASRQGQETQYF. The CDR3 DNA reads TGTGCCAGCAGACAGGGTCAAGAGACCCAGTACTTC.

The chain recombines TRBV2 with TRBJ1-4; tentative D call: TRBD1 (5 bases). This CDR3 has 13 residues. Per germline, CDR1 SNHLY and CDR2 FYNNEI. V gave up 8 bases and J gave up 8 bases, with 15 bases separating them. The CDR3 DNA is TGTGCCAGCGGAAGAGGGGAGGACGAAAAACTGTTTTTT. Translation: CASGRGEDEKLFF.

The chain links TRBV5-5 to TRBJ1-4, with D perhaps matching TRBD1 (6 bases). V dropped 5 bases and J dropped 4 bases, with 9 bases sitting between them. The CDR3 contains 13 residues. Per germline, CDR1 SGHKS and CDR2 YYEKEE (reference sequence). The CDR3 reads CASSDRFNEKLFF. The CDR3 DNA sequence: TGTGCCAGCAGTGACAGGTTTAATGAAAAACTGTTTTTT.